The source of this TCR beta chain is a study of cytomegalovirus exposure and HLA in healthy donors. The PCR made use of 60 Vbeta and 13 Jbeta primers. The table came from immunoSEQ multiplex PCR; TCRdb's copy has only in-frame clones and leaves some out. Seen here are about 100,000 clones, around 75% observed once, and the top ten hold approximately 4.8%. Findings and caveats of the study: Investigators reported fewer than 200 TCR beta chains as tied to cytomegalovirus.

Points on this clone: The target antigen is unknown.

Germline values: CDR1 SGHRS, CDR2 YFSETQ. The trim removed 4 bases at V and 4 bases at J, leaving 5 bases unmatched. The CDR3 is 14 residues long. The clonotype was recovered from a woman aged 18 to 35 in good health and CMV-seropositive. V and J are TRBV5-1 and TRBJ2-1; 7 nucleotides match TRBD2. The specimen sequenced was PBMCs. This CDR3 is CASSSRDYYNEQFF. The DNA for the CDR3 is TGCGCCAGCAGCAGCCGGGACTATTACAATGAGCAGTTCTTC.